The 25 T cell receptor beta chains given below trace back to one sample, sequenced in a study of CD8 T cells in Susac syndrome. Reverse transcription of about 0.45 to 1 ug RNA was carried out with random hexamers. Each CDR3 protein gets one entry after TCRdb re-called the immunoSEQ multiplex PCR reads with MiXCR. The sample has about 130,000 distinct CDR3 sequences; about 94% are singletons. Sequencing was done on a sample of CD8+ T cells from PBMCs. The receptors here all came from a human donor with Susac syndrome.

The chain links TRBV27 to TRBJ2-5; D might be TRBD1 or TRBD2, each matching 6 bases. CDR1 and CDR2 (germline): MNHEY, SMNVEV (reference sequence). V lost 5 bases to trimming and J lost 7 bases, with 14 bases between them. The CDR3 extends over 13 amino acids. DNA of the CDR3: TGTGCCAGCAGTCCGGGGGCCTATGGGACCCAGTACTTC. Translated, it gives CASSPGAYGTQYF.

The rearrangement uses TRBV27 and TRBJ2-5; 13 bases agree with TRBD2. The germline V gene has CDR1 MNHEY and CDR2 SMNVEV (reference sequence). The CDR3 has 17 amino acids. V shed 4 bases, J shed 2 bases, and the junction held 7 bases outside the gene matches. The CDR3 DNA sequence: TGTGCCAGCAGTTCTTCCTCACTAGCGGGAGGGCAAGAGACCCAGTACTTC. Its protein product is CASSSSSLAGGQETQYF.

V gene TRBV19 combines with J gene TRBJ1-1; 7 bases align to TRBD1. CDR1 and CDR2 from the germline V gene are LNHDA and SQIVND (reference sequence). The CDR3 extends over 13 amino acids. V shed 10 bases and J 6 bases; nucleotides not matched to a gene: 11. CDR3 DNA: TGTGCCACTTGCAATGGAGGGGGCTCTGAAGCTTTCTTT. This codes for CATCNGGGSEAFF.

The CDR3 loop is CSDRESTEAFF. Written as DNA, the CDR3 is TGCAGCGACCGGGAGTCCACTGAAGCTTTCTTT. The gene calls are TRBV29-1 and TRBJ1-1, with D unresolved. The CDR3 is 11 amino acids. The germline V gene has CDR1 SQVTM and CDR2 ANQGSEA. Trimming stripped 7 bases from V and 4 bases from J, with 10 bases between.

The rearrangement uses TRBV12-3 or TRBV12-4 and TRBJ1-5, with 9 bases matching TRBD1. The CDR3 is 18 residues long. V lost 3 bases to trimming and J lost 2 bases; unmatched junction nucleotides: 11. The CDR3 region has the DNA TGTGCCAGCAGTTTTATAGGGACAGGGAACCGGCGCAATCAGCCCCAGCATTTT. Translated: CASSFIGTGNRRNQPQHF.

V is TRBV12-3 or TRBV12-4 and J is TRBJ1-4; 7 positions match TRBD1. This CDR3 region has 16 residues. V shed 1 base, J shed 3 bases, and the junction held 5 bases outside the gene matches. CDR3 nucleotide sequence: TGTGCCAGCAGTTTAGGCCCGGGACAGCCTAATGAAAAACTGTTTTTT. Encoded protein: CASSLGPGQPNEKLFF.

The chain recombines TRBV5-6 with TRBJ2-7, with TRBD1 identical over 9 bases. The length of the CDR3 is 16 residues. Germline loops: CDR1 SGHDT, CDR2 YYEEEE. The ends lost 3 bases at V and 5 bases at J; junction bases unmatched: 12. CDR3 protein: CASSSSGQGRPHEQYF. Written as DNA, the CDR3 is TGTGCCAGCAGCTCAAGTGGACAGGGGCGTCCCCACGAGCAGTACTTC.

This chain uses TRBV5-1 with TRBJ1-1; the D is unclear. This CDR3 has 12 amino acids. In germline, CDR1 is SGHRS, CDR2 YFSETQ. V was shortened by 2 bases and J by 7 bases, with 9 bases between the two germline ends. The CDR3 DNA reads TGCGCCAGCAGCTTCGAAGGAGTTGAAGCTTTCTTT. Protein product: CASSFEGVEAFF. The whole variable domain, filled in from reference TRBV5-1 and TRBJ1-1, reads KAGVTQTPRYLIKTRGQQVTLSCSPISGHRSVSWYQQTPGQGLQFLFEYFSETQRNKGNFPGRFSGRQFSNSRSEMNVSTLELGDSALYLCASSFEGVEAFFGQGTRLTVV.

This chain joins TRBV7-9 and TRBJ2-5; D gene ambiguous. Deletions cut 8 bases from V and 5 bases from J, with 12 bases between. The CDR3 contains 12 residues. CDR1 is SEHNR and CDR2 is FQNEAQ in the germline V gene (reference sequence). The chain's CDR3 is CASGTHSETQYF. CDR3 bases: TGTGCCAGCGGTACCCACTCGGAGACCCAGTACTTC.

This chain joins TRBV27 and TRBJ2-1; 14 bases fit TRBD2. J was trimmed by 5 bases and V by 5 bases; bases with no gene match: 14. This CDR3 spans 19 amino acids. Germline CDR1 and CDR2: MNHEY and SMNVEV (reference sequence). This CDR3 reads CASSTIYGTSGGGNNEQFF. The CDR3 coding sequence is TGTGCCAGCAGTACTATATACGGGACTAGCGGGGGCGGGAACAATGAGCAGTTCTTC.

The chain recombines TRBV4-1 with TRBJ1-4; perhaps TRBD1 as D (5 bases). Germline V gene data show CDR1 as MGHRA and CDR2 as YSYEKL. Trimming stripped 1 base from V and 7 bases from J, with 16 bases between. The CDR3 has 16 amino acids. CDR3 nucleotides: TGCGCCAGCAGCCAAGGGATCGGAAACCAGGGTGAAAAACTGTTTTTT. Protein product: CASSQGIGNQGEKLFF.

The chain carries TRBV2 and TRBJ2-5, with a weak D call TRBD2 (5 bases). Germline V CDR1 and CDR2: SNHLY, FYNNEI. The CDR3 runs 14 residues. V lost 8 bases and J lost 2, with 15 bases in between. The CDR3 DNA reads TGTGCCAGCTTCCGAAAGGGAGTTCAAGAGACCCAGTACTTC. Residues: CASFRKGVQETQYF.

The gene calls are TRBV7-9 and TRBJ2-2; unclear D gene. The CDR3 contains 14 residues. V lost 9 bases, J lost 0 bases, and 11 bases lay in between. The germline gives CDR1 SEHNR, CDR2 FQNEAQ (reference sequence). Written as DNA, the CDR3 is TGTGCCAGTCACCCCACTCCGAACACCGGGGAGCTGTTTTTT. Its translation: CASHPTPNTGELFF.

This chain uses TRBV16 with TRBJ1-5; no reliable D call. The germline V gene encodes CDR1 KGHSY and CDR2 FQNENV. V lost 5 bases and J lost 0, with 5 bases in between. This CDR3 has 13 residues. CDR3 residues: CASSCYSNQPQHF. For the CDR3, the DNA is TGTGCCAGCAGCTGTTATAGCAATCAGCCCCAGCATTTT.

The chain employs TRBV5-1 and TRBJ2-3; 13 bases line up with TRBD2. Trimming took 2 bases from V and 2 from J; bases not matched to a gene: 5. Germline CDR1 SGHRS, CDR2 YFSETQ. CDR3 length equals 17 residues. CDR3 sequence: CASSFPLAGGITDTQYF. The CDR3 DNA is TGCGCCAGCAGCTTCCCACTAGCGGGGGGGATCACAGATACGCAGTATTTT.

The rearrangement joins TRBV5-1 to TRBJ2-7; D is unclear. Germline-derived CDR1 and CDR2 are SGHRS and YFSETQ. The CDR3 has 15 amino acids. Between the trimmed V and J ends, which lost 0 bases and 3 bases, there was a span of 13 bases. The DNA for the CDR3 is TGCGCCAGCAGCTTGGCCCCCTCCGGGTACTACGAGCAGTACTTC. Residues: CASSLAPSGYYEQYF.

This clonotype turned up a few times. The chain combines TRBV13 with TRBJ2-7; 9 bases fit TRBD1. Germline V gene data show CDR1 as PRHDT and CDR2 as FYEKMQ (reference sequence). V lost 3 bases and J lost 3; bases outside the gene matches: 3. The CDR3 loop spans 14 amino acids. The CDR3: CASSFLDRGYEQYF. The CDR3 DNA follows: TGTGCCAGCAGCTTCTTGGACAGGGGCTACGAGCAGTACTTC.

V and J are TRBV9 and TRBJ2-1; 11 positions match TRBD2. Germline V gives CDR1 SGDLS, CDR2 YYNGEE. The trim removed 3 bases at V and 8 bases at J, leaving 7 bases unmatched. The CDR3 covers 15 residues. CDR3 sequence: CASSATSGGWDEQFF. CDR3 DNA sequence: TGTGCCAGCAGCGCAACTAGCGGGGGCTGGGATGAGCAGTTCTTC.

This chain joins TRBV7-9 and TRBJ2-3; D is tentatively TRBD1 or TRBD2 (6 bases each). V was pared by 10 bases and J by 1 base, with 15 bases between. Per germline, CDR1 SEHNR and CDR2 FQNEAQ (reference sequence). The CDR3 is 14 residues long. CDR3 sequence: CATRGALGTDTQYF. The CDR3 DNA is TGTGCCACTAGGGGGGCCCTTGGCACAGATACGCAGTATTTT.

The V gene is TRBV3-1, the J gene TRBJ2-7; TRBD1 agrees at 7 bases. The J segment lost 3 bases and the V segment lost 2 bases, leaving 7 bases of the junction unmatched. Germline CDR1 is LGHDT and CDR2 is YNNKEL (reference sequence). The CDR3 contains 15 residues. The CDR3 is CASSQFLGQFYEQYF. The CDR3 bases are TGTGCCAGCAGCCAATTCTTGGGACAGTTCTACGAGCAGTACTTC.

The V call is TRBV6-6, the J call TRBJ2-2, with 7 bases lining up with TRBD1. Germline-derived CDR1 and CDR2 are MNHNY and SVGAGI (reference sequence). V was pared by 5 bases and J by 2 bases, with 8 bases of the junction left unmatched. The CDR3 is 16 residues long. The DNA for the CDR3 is TGTGCCAGCAGTGACCGGGACAGTACTAACACCGGGGAGCTGTTTTTT. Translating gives CASSDRDSTNTGELFF.

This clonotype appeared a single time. In DNA form, the CDR3 reads TGTGCCAGCAGCCCTATTCCATCCTACGAGCAGTACTTC. Residues: CASSPIPSYEQYF. V and J are TRBV9 and TRBJ2-7; no clear D gene. CDR3 length equals 13 residues. Trimming took off 4 bases at V and 1 base at J, with 9 bases between the two ends. Looked up from germline, CDR1 is SGDLS and CDR2 is YYNGEE.

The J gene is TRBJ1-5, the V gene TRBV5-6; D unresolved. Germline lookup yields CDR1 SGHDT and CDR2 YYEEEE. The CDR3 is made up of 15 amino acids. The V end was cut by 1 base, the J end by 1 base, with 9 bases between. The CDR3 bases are TGTGCCAGCAGCTTGAACCCGGCGAGCAATCAGCCCCAGCATTTT. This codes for CASSLNPASNQPQHF.

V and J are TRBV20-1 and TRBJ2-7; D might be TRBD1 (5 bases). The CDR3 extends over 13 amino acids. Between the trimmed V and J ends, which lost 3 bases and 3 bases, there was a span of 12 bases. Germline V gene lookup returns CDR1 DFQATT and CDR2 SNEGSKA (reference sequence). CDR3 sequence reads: CSASLGQGYEQYF. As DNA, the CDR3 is TGCAGTGCTAGTTTGGGGCAGGGCTACGAGCAGTACTTC.

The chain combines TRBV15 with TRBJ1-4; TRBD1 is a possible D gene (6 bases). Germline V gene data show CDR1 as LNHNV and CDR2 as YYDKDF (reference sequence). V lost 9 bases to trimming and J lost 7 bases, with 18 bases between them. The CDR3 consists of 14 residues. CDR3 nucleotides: TGTGCCACGCTAGGGGGACTCGCAGGTGAAAAACTGTTTTTT. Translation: CATLGGLAGEKLFF.